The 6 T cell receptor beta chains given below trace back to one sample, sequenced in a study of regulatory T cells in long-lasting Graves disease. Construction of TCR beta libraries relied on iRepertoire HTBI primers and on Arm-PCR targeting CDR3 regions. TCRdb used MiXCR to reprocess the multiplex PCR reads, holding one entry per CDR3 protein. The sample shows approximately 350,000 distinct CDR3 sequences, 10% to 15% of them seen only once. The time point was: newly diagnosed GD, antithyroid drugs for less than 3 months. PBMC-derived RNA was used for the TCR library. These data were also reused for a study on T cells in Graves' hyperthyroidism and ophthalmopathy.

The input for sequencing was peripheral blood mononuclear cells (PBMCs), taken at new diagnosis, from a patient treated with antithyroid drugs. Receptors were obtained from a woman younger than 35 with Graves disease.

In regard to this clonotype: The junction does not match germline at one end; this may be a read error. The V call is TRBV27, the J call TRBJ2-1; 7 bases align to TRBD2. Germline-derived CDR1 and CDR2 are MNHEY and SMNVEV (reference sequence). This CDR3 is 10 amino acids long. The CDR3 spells CASSQAGGIF. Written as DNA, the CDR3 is TGTGCCAGCAGTCAGGCCGGGGGGATCTTC.

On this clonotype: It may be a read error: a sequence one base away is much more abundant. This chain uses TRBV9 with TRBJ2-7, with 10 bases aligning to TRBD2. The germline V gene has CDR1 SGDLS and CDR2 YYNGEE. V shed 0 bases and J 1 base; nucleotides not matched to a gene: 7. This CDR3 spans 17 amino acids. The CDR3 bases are TGTGCCAGCAGCGTAGGGGCCATAGCGGGAGGTTCCTACGAGCAGTACTTC. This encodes CASSVGAIAGGSYEQYF. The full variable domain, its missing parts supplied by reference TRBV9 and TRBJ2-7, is DSGVTQTPKHLITATGQRVTLRCSPRSGDLSVYWYQQSLDQGLQFLIQYYNGEERAKGNILERFSAQQFPDLHSELNLSSLELGDSALYFCASSVGAIAGGSYEQYFGPGTRLTVT.

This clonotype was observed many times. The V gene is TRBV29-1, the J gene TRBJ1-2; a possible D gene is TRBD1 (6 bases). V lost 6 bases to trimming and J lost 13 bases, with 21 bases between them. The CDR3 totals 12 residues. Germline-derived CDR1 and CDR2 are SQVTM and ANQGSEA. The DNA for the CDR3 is TGCAGCGTGTTAGAGGGGGAGCGGGCGAGCACCTTC. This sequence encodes CSVLEGERASTF.

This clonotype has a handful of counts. CDR3 protein: CASSSRVFRDEQFF. CDR3 coding DNA: TGTGCCAGCTCATCTCGGGTGTTCCGGGATGAGCAGTTCTTC. The chain employs TRBV18 and TRBJ2-1; D is unclear. Between the trimmed V and J ends, which lost 5 bases and 8 bases, there was a span of 16 bases. Germline CDR1 and CDR2: KGHSH and LQKENI. CDR3 length: 14 residues.

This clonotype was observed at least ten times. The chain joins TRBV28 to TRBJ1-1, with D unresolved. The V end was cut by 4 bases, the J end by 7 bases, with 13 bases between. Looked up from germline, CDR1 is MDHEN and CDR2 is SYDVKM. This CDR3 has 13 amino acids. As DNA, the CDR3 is TGTGCCAGCAGTTGGGTGCATCGGGGTGAAGCTTTCTTT. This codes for CASSWVHRGEAFF.

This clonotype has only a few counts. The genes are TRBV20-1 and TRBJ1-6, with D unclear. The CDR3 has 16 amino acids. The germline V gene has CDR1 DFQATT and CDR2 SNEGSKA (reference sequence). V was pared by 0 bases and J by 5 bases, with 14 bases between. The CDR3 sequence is CSARENSQGNNSPLHF. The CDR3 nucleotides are TGCAGTGCTAGAGAGAACTCCCAAGGGAATAATTCACCCCTCCACTTT.